The 12 T cell receptor beta chains below come from one sample, sequenced in a study of cytomegalovirus exposure and HLA in healthy donors. PCR involved 60 Vbeta and 13 Jbeta primers. Clones were sequenced by immunoSEQ multiplex PCR, and TCRdb holds only the in-frame ones, with some missing. The sample contains around 170,000 clones, less than 75% of which appear only once. The sequenced sample was PBMCs. These receptors all come from a girl aged 5 to 17 in good health and CMV-seronegative.

V and J are TRBV9 and TRBJ2-5; TRBD2 agrees at 11 bases. This CDR3 contains 15 residues. After removal of 3 bases from V and 4 bases from J, the junction contained 5 bases not matched to a gene. From germline, CDR1 is SGDLS and CDR2 YYNGEE. Written as DNA, the CDR3 is TGTGCCAGCAGCGCCACTAGCGGGGGAAGAGAGACCCAGTACTTC. This codes for CASSATSGGRETQYF.

In the case of this clone: Other DNA sequences from this sample encode an identical CDR3 as well. J is TRBJ1-5 and V is TRBV6-1, with TRBD1 as a possible D gene (5 bases). The CDR3 length is 15 residues. The V gene's germline CDR1 is MNHNS and CDR2 SASEGT. V lost 2 bases and J lost 1, with 9 bases in between. The CDR3 loop reads CASSESGGSNQPQHF. The CDR3 DNA is TGTGCCAGCAGTGAATCCGGGGGGAGCAATCAGCCCCAGCATTTT.

V usage is TRBV19 and J usage is TRBJ2-5; maybe TRBD2 (6 bases). The CDR3 extends over 13 amino acids. Germline CDR1 LNHDA, CDR2 SQIVND (reference sequence). Trimming stripped 5 bases from V and 4 bases from J, with 11 bases between. CDR3 sequence reads: CASSRDGGETQYF. The CDR3 DNA reads TGTGCCAGTAGTCGCGACGGGGGAGAGACCCAGTACTTC. Full variable domain (remainder filled in from reference TRBV19 and TRBJ2-5): DGGITQSPKYLFRKEGQNVTLSCEQNLNHDAMYWYRQDPGQGLRLIYYSQIVNDFQKGDIAEGYSVSREKKESFPLTVTSAQKNPTAFYLCASSRDGGETQYFGPGTRLLVL.

This clone has just a few counts. The genes are TRBV4-2 and TRBJ1-5; D perhaps matches TRBD1 (6 bases). Germline V gene lookup returns CDR1 LGHNA and CDR2 YNFKEQ. V shed 0 bases and J shed 5 bases, with 14 bases lying between them. This CDR3 region has 16 residues. CDR3 sequence reads: CASSQDADSQDQPQHF. The CDR3 bases are TGTGCCAGCAGCCAAGACGCGGACAGTCAAGATCAGCCCCAGCATTTT.

The chain couples TRBV9 to TRBJ1-1; possibly TRBD1 for D (5 bases). Germline-derived CDR1 and CDR2 are SGDLS and YYNGEE. Trimming took 4 bases from V and 8 from J, leaving 15 bases between them. This CDR3 contains 13 residues. The CDR3 loop is CASSIEGKGEAFF. The CDR3 nucleotides are TGTGCCAGCAGCATAGAGGGGAAGGGAGAAGCTTTCTTT. The entire variable domain, with the rest obtained from reference TRBV9 and TRBJ1-1, is as follows: DSGVTQTPKHLITATGQRVTLRCSPRSGDLSVYWYQQSLDQGLQFLIQYYNGEERAKGNILERFSAQQFPDLHSELNLSSLELGDSALYFCASSIEGKGEAFFGQGTRLTVV.

CDR3 amino acids: CASSLGREGPEAFF. CDR3 bases: TGTGCCAGCAGCTTGGGCAGGGAGGGGCCTGAAGCTTTCTTT. This sequence joins TRBV7-9 and TRBJ1-1, with D possibly being TRBD1 (5 bases). V was cut by 3 bases and J by 6 bases, with 14 bases left in between. The CDR3 runs to 14 residues. Germline V gene data show CDR1 as SEHNR and CDR2 as FQNEAQ (reference sequence).

The chain combines TRBV5-4 with TRBJ2-7; D is unclear. Per the germline V gene, CDR1 is SGHNT and CDR2 is YYREEE (reference sequence). The germline V and J ends were trimmed by 1 base and 2 bases, with 16 bases remaining between them. The CDR3 has 16 residues. The CDR3 region is CASSLRPAPRTYEQYF. DNA of the CDR3: TGTGCCAGCAGCTTGAGGCCAGCGCCACGTACCTACGAGCAGTACTTC.

The rearrangement uses TRBV5-1 and TRBJ2-2; 7 positions match TRBD1. Germline CDR1 is SGHRS and CDR2 is YFSETQ. This CDR3 spans 15 amino acids. With V trimmed by 4 bases and J by 5 bases, 8 bases remained unmatched. The CDR3 reads CASSLWQGVTGELFF. The CDR3 coding sequence is TGCGCCAGCAGCCTGTGGCAGGGGGTGACCGGGGAGCTGTTTTTT.

V and J are TRBV9 and TRBJ2-1; 9 nucleotides line up with TRBD2. Germline CDR1 SGDLS, CDR2 YYNGEE. The CDR3 is 17 residues long. Trimming cost V 0 bases and J 12 bases; bases outside gene matches: 16. The CDR3 reads CASSVEEVAGVATGQFF. CDR3 nucleotide sequence: TGTGCCAGCAGCGTAGAGGAGGTAGCGGGGGTCGCGACCGGGCAGTTCTTC.

This clone was detected only a few times. V gene TRBV7-9 combines with J gene TRBJ1-2; a possible D gene is TRBD1 (5 bases). The CDR3 is 14 residues long. Deletions cut 4 bases from V and 2 bases from J, with 11 bases between. CDR1 is SEHNR and CDR2 is FQNEAQ in the germline V gene (reference sequence). This chain's CDR3 is CASSYTQGNYGYTF. The CDR3 region has the DNA TGTGCCAGCAGCTACACCCAGGGAAACTATGGCTACACCTTC.

The chain employs TRBV18 and TRBJ2-5; TRBD1 aligns across 9 bases. Germline CDR1 and CDR2: KGHSH and LQKENI. V dropped 3 bases and J dropped 0; count of bases not matched to a gene: 2. CDR3 length equals 15 residues. The DNA of the CDR3 is TGTGCCAGCTCACCGGGACAGGGATACCAAGAGACCCAGTACTTC. Its translation is CASSPGQGYQETQYF.

The chain recombines TRBV5-1 with TRBJ1-2; D remains unclear. Per the germline V gene, CDR1 is SGHRS and CDR2 is YFSETQ. This CDR3 has 14 amino acids. V shed 0 bases and J shed 5 bases, with 11 bases lying between them. CDR3 coding DNA: TGCGCCAGCAGCTTGGGTGTGGAGGCTTATGGCTACACCTTC. It translates to CASSLGVEAYGYTF.